The present T cell receptor beta chain was sequenced within a study of pediatric ulcerative colitis (dated by TCRdb to between 2018 and 2021). For the study in its entirety: Among the ulcerative colitis patients, 6 or 7 had pancolitis and two had left-sided colitis, and histology in every patient was consistent with ulcerative colitis. From under ten newly diagnosed, treatment-naive pediatric ulcerative colitis patients and a few non-IBD control children, paired blood and rectal samples were collected. By Pediatric Ulcerative Colitis Activity Index, mild disease was classified in a couple of patients, moderate disease in four and acute severe colitis in three. The paper as a whole reports these results and caveats: A couple of rectal CDR3 clonotypes were present in all ulcerative colitis patients and in none of the controls. Features of the rectal repertoire distinguished controls, mild-moderate colitis patients and acute severe colitis patients, and in acute severe colitis rectal diversity was lower because of clonal expansions. The healthy control group was small, consisting of only four individuals. Repertoires were derived from total lymphocyte DNA, so rare subsets such as regulatory T cells may have patterns not reflected. A couple of patients' blood samples yielded substantially fewer templates for technical reasons and were excluded from blood-rectal overlap analysis. Clonal overlap between a subject's own blood and rectum was significantly greater in ulcerative colitis patients than in controls, which suggests more T cell trafficking to inflamed tissue.

Rearranged CDR3 beta regions were amplified from genomic DNA with multiplex V and J primers using the immunoSEQ TRB Survey service. Survey-level sequencing depth of up to 500,000 reads per sample was used to keep depth equal across samples. Libraries were purified, pooled and sequenced on Illumina technology. The original methods were these. Productive clonality, sample overlap, pairwise scatters, CDR3 beta length, V/D/J gene usage and productiveness were all assessed with the immunoSEQ online tools. Calculated diversity was the number of unique rearrangements divided by total templates times 100; Shannon and Simpson indices were also computed. Principal component analysis was performed on Z-score normalized data with the R prcomp function and the ggbiplot package. Blood-rectal clonal overlap within each subject was quantified with Morisita's index. TCRdb's version of the immuneACCESS table is confined to in-frame rearrangements and falls short of the full clone set. An unresolved V gene accounts for under half of the shortfall where checked; the remainder is of unknown origin. V and J calls and clone size are as listed in that table; D and trimming were resolved from the DNA. In this sample the table shows fewer than 40,000 clones, approximately 87% of which occur a single time. The ten largest clonotypes hold around 23% of the sample.

No immunosuppressive medication had been given to the ulcerative colitis patients before the diagnostic colonoscopy. Blood was sampled at the time of the colonoscopy. The Wizard kit (Promega) was used to extract genomic DNA from both blood and intestinal samples. On this clone: The specificity of this receptor is unknown. Per-base qualities were not stored, and no clone one base away is much larger.

The CDR3, from cysteine to phenylalanine, totals 17 residues. Of the read, only the CDR3 DNA is kept; its 51 bases are in frame from base 1. Trimming removed 0 bases from V and 0 bases from J; the gene matches leave 3 bases unexplained. CDR1 LGHNA and CDR2 YNFKEQ are derived from the germline V gene. The receptor chain draws on TRBV4-2 and TRBJ2-1; 9 central nucleotides agree with TRBD2. The sequencing input was blood. This TCR derives from a girl under 18 with moderate ulcerative colitis. The CDR3 is CASSQDQAGGSYNEQFF. The base sequence is TGTGCCAGCAGCCAAGATCAAGCGGGGGGCTCCTACAATGAGCAGTTCTTC.